The T cell receptor beta chain under discussion was sequenced for a study of identical twins (dated by TCRdb to about 2016). Describing the broader study: TCR alpha and beta repertoires from monozygotic twins, unrelated adults of various ages and cord blood were deep-sequenced to test whether fetal clonotypes persist. To rule out contamination, replicate twin experiments were performed at different times with different library preparation protocols.

Every donor in the study was a healthy Caucasian. The CDR3 contains 15 residues, cysteine and phenylalanine counted. This entry keeps only the CDR3 DNA: 45 bases, framed from base 1. Deletion took 0 bases off V and 2 bases off J, with a span of 10 bases between the germline ends. CDR1 LGHDT and CDR2 YNNKEL are derived from the germline V gene (reference sequence). Comment on this clonotype: Its antigen target is currently unknown. No base-level quality is on record; no much larger clone is a single base apart.

On the study overall, not on this receptor specifically: Out-of-frame TCR alpha sharing in monozygotic twins was systematically underestimated by recombination models, whereas sharing between unrelated individuals was in agreement with the recombination models. Abundant cord blood beta clonotypes carried fewer insertions; young adult naive repertoires showed a weaker similar trend, while memory repertoires showed none. A weaker excess of twin sharing was found in beta out-of-frame sequences because the signal-to-noise ratio was lowered by fewer shared sequences. Zero-insertion analyses could be partly confounded by invariant T cells such as MAIT and iNKT, though diverse VJ usage argued against such confounding for most clonotypes. Compared with coincidental sharing between unrelated individuals, an excess of low generation-probability sequences was observed among out-of-frame TCR alpha sequences shared between twins. Because the same donors could not be followed over many years, the conclusions relied on cross-sectional statistical analysis.

To prepare the library, 5' RACE was applied. The sequencer listed for this sample is Illumina HiSeq 2000. A universal primer binding site was added through template switching, and the final cDNA carried a unique molecular identifier so that TCR cDNA molecules could be counted accurately. First-strand cDNA for TCR alpha and beta chains was synthesized from specific primers in the conserved constant-segment region. To control for contamination, each cDNA library was double barcoded with a SMART-Mk sample barcode plus Illumina barcodes. TruSeq adapter sequences, together with Illumina sample barcodes, were added in two successive PCR steps. TCR alpha and beta cDNA libraries were sequenced on the Illumina HiSeq platform with custom primers. As for how the authors treated the data: Unique molecular identifiers were extracted from raw reads with MiGEC, and CDR3 positions were determined with MiXCR. For each individual, recombination models were inferred using an EM algorithm with the repgenHMM and IGoR tools. Shared clonotype analysis was performed with the tcR package in R, normalizing sharing by the product of cloneset sizes. To study raw recombination free of thymic and clonal selection effects, out-of-frame nonproductive sequences were analyzed. Using fastp at Q25 and MiXCR, TCRdb reprocessed the public reads and kept productive beta chains. One record per CDR3 amino acid sequence lists the most common genes and DNA. The V and J calls follow TCRdb's processing rather than the paper's. In this sample the table shows some 1,700,000 distinct CDR3 sequences, about 32% of which occur a single time. Roughly 0.3% of the sample comes from the top ten.

This TCR derives from a newborn girl in good health. Input material: cord blood. The rearrangement joined TRBV3-1 to TRBJ1-1; no D segment can be confidently identified. The nucleotides are TGTGCCAGCAGCCAAGAAGTTATAACAAACACTGAAGCTTTCTTT. Its product reads: CASSQEVITNTEAFF.